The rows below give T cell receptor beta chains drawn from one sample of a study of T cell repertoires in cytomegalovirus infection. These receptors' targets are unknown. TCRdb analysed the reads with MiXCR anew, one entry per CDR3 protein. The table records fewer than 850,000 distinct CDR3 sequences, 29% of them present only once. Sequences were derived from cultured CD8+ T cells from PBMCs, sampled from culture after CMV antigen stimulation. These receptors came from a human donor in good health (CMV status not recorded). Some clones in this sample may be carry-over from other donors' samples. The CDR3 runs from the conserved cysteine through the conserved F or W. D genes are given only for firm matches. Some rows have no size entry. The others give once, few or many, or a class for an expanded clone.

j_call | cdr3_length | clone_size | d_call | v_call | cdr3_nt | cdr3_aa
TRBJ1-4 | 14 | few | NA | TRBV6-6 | TGTGCCAGCAGTTACTTCGGGACTAATGAAAAACTGTTTTTT | CASSYFGTNEKLFF
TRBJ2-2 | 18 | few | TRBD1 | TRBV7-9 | TGTGCCAGCAGCTTAATAGATCCCTGGACAGGGCCCACCGGGGAGCTGTTTTTT | CASSLIDPWTGPTGELFF
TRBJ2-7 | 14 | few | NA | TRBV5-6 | TGTGCCAGCAGCTTGGTCGCCGCATCCTACGAGCAGTACTTC | CASSLVAASYEQYF
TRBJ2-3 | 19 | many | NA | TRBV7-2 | TGTGCCAGCAGCTTTTCGAGAATCGGGGGCCAAGGTTCTACAGATACGCAGTATTTT | CASSFSRIGGQGSTDTQYF
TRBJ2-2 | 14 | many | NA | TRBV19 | TGTGCCAGTAGTATCGGGATCCTGGGCGGGGAGCTGTTTTTT | CASSIGILGGELFF
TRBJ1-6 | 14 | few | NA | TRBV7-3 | TGTGCCAGCAGCTTATCCCAGTCAGATTCACCCCTCCACTTT | CASSLSQSDSPLHF
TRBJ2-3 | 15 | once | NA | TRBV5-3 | TGTGCCAGCAGCTCCGGGATAACTAGCACAGATACGCAGTATTTT | CASSSGITSTDTQYF
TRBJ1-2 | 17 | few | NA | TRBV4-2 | TGTGCCAGCAGCCAAGTATTGGGTAGGCCCCCTAACTATGGCTACACCTTC | CASSQVLGRPPNYGYTF
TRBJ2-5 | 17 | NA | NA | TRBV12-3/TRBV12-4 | TGTGCCAGCAGCCGGACAACCGGGACACAGAATCAAGAGACCCAGTACTTC | CASSRTTGTQNQETQYF
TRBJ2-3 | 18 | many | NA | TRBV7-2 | TGTGCCAGCAGCTTAGACCTCGGGACTCTCCGCCCCACAGATACGCAGTATTTT | CASSLDLGTLRPTDTQYF
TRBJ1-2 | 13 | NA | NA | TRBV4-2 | TGTGCCAGCAGCCAAGGGCGGATCTATGGCTACACCTTC | CASSQGRIYGYTF
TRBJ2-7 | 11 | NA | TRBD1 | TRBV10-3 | TGTGCCGCGGCCGACAGGGCCGAGCAGTACTTC | CAAADRAEQYF
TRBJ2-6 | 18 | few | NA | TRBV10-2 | TGCGCCAGCAGTGAAGCGCCCTTTGGGCTCTCTGGGGCCAACGTCCTGACTTTC | CASSEAPFGLSGANVLTF
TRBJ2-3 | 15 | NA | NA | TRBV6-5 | TGTGCCAGCAGTTACGGACAGTTTAGCACAGATACGCAGTATTTT | CASSYGQFSTDTQYF
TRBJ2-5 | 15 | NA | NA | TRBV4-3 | TGCGCCAGCAGCCAAGAACCAGGGTTGGGAGAGACCCAGTACTTC | CASSQEPGLGETQYF
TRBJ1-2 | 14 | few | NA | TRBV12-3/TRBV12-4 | TGTGCCAGCAGTTTCGCAGGGGCGCACAGGGGCTACACCTTC | CASSFAGAHRGYTF
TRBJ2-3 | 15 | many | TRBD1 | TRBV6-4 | TGTGCCAGCAAATCCGGACAGGGAGAGACAGATACGCAGTATTTT | CASKSGQGETDTQYF
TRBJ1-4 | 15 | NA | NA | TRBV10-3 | TGTGCCATCAGTGAGTCGGAGGGTACGGATGAAAAACTGTTTTTT | CAISESEGTDEKLFF
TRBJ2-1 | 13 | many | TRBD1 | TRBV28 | TGTGCCAGCATCTCCTTACAGGGGTATGAGCAGTTCTTC | CASISLQGYEQFF
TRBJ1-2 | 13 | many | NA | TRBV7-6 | TGTGCCAGCAGCTTAGGCCCAGCAAATGGCTACACCTTC | CASSLGPANGYTF